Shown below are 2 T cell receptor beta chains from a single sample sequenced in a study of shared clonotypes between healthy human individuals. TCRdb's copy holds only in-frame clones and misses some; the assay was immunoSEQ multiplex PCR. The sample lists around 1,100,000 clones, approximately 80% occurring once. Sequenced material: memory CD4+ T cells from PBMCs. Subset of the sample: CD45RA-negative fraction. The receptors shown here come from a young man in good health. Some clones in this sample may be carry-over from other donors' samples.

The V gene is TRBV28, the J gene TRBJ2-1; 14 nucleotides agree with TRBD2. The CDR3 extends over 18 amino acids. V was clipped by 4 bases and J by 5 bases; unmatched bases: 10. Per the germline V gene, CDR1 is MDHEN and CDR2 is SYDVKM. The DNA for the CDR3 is TGTGCCAGCAGTTCAGCCGGGACTAGCGGGAGTACCCACAATGAGCAGTTCTTC. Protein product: CASSSAGTSGSTHNEQFF.

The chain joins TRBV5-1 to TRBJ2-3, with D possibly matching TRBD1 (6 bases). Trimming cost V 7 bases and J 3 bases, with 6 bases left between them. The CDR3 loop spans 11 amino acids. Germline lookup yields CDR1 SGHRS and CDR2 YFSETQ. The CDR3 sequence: CASGQTDTQYF. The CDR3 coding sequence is TGCGCCAGCGGACAGACAGATACGCAGTATTTT.